The 23 T cell receptor beta chains below all came from one sample that was sequenced in a study of CD8 T cells in ankylosing spondylitis. Study-wide findings and caveats: Blood from ankylosing spondylitis patients appeared to carry a characteristic roughly 8-variant TCR beta motif.

No cognate antigen is known for these TCRs. Each CDR3 protein gets one entry after TCRdb re-called the 5' RACE reads with MiXCR. The sample records over 700,000 distinct CDR3 sequences, around 20% being singletons. Sequenced sample: blood, either unsorted or a sorted T cell fraction (not recorded which). The source of these receptors is a male donor with ankylosing spondylitis.

This rearrangement joins TRBV7-4 to TRBJ2-3, with a weak D call TRBD1 (5 bases). Deletions cut 1 base from V and 2 bases from J, with 16 bases between. The V gene's germline CDR1 is SGHVT and CDR2 SQSDAQ. CDR3 length: 17 amino acids. The chain's CDR3 is CASSLGVDRQNTDTQYF. The CDR3 DNA sequence: TGTGCCAGCAGCTTAGGCGTTGACAGACAGAACACAGATACGCAGTATTTT.

This chain links TRBV11-2 with TRBJ1-2; the D gene is possibly TRBD1 (5 bases). CDR1 and CDR2 from the germline V gene are SGHAT and FQNNGV. This CDR3 is built from 14 residues. Trimming stripped 0 bases from V and 4 bases from J, with 9 bases between. The CDR3 is CASSLDQGSYGYTF. The CDR3 coding sequence is TGTGCCAGCAGCTTAGATCAGGGTTCCTATGGCTACACCTTC.

The chain combines TRBV19 with TRBJ1-1; D gene unclear. CDR3 size: 13 residues. Trimming took off 3 bases at V and 3 bases at J, with 8 bases between the two ends. Germline V gene lookup returns CDR1 LNHDA and CDR2 SQIVND (reference sequence). The CDR3 sequence is CASSIALDTEAFF. As DNA, the CDR3 is TGTGCCAGTAGTATCGCTTTGGACACTGAAGCTTTCTTT. Full variable domain (outside the CDR3, taken from reference TRBV19 and TRBJ1-1): DGGITQSPKYLFRKEGQNVTLSCEQNLNHDAMYWYRQDPGQGLRLIYYSQIVNDFQKGDIAEGYSVSREKKESFPLTVTSAQKNPTAFYLCASSIALDTEAFFGQGTRLTVV.

This clonotype has a handful of counts. The V and J genes are TRBV3-1 and TRBJ2-3; 8 nucleotides match TRBD2. This CDR3 has 17 amino acids. Germline lookup yields CDR1 LGHDT and CDR2 YNNKEL (reference sequence). The V and J ends lost 2 bases and 6 bases, in that order; junction bases with no gene match: 13. CDR3 region: CASSQFAERELDDTQYF. The CDR3 region has the DNA TGTGCCAGCAGCCAATTCGCGGAGCGGGAGTTAGATGATACGCAGTATTTT.

CDR3 nucleotide sequence: TGTGCCAGCAGTTACGCAGGGGGACAAGAGACCCAGTACTTC. It yields the protein CASSYAGGQETQYF. The J gene is TRBJ2-5, the V gene TRBV6-2 or TRBV6-3; 7 bases are a match to TRBD1. V trimming: 2 bases; J trimming: 2 bases; junction bases outside the gene matches: 2. CDR1 and CDR2 from the germline V gene are MNHEY and SVGEGT. This CDR3 has 14 residues.

Only a few counts were recorded for this clonotype. The V call is TRBV18, the J call TRBJ2-3; 13 bases agree with TRBD2. Trimming at V came to 3 bases and at J to 6 bases, leaving 9 bases not matched to a gene. The CDR3 spans 17 residues. Germline CDR1 is KGHSH and CDR2 is LQKENI. The CDR3: CASSPPTSGGSLDTQYF. The DNA of the CDR3 is TGTGCCAGCTCACCCCCGACTAGCGGGGGGTCCTTGGATACGCAGTATTTT.

This clonotype came up a few times. This rearrangement joins TRBV7-9 to TRBJ2-2; a possible D gene is TRBD2 (5 bases). This CDR3 has 14 amino acids. Germline V gene lookup returns CDR1 SEHNR and CDR2 FQNEAQ (reference sequence). V was pared by 0 bases and J by 6 bases, with 8 bases between. The CDR3 DNA sequence: TGTGCCAGCAGCTTAGCCGGGGTACCCGGGGAGCTGTTTTTT. Translated: CASSLAGVPGELFF.

CDR3 DNA: TGTGCCAGCAGTTCCTCAGGGCCCCGCACCGGGGAGCTGTTTTTT. It codes for CASSSSGPRTGELFF. The rearrangement uses TRBV27 and TRBJ2-2, with D perhaps matching TRBD1 (5 bases). Trimming stripped 4 bases from V and 4 bases from J, with 13 bases between. Germline CDR1 reads MNHEY; CDR2 reads SMNVEV (reference sequence). CDR3 size: 15 residues.

This rearrangement joins TRBV7-9 to TRBJ1-2; 7 nucleotides match TRBD1. With 1 base clipped from V and 5 bases from J, the junction kept 4 bases outside the gene matches. This CDR3 has 14 amino acids. CDR1 is SEHNR, CDR2 FQNEAQ, per germline (reference sequence). The CDR3 reads CASSLGGQQYGYTF. CDR3 sequence (DNA): TGTGCCAGCAGCTTAGGGGGACAGCAATATGGCTACACCTTC. The variable domain in full, completed from reference TRBV7-9 and TRBJ1-2, reads DTGVSQNPRHKITKRGQNVTFRCDPISEHNRLYWYRQTLGQGPEFLTYFQNEAQLEKSRLLSDRFSAERPKGSFSTLEIQRTEQGDSAMYLCASSLGGQQYGYTFGSGTRLTVV.

V usage is TRBV3-1 and J usage is TRBJ2-5, with a tentative D call TRBD2 (6 bases). CDR1 LGHDT and CDR2 YNNKEL come from the germline V gene (reference sequence). The CDR3 totals 16 residues. Trimming took off 6 bases at V and 5 bases at J, with 22 bases between the two ends. Here the CDR3 DNA reads TGTGCCAGCAGGAACGGAGGGAGTTGGGTCAGGGAGACCCAGTACTTC. It encodes CASRNGGSWVRETQYF.

This clonotype was counted a few times. V and J are TRBV11-2 and TRBJ2-5; the D gene could be TRBD1 or TRBD2 (6 bases each). CDR3 length: 17 residues. CDR1 and CDR2 (germline): SGHAT, FQNNGV. Trimming took off 5 bases at V and 0 bases at J, with 19 bases between the two ends. The CDR3 sequence is CASSPYSGGRHQETQYF. CDR3 coding DNA: TGTGCCAGCAGCCCCTACTCCGGGGGCAGACACCAAGAGACCCAGTACTTC.

This clonotype was seen at least ten times. The V and J genes are TRBV9 and TRBJ2-1, with 9 bases lining up with TRBD1. Germline loops: CDR1 SGDLS, CDR2 YYNGEE. V dropped 4 bases and J dropped 3; count of bases not matched to a gene: 11. CDR3 length: 17 residues. The CDR3 loop reads CASSPGTGYGVYNEQFF. CDR3 nucleotides: TGTGCCAGCAGCCCTGGGACAGGGTACGGGGTCTACAATGAGCAGTTCTTC.

This rearrangement joins TRBV20-1 to TRBJ2-1, with D perhaps TRBD1 (6 bases). Per the germline V gene, CDR1 is DFQATT and CDR2 is SNEGSKA (reference sequence). Trimming pared 6 bases from V and 1 base from J, leaving 16 bases between. The length of the CDR3 is 15 residues. This chain's CDR3 is CSAVGATGSYNEQFF. CDR3 coding DNA: TGCAGTGCCGTAGGAGCGACAGGTTCCTACAATGAGCAGTTCTTC.

The V gene is TRBV7-3, the J gene TRBJ1-6, with D uncertain. The CDR3 is made up of 13 amino acids. Trimming shortened V by 4 bases and J by 13 bases, and 14 bases separated the two germline ends. CDR1 SGHTA and CDR2 FQGTGA come from the germline V gene. The CDR3 loop is CASSSDGRDPLHF. The CDR3 DNA follows: TGTGCCAGCAGCTCAGACGGCCGAGACCCCCTCCACTTT. The full variable domain, with the rest looked up from reference TRBV7-3 and TRBJ1-6, is GAGVSQTPSNKVTEKGKYVELRCDPISGHTALYWYRQSLGQGPEFLIYFQGTGAADDSGLPNDRFFAVRPEGSVSTLKIQRTERGDSAVYLCASSSDGRDPLHFGNGTRLTVT.

In its sample, this clonotype was seen a few times. V usage is TRBV5-1 and J usage is TRBJ1-1, with 7 positions matching TRBD1. This CDR3 is 13 amino acids long. CDR1 is SGHRS, CDR2 YFSETQ, per germline. The J segment lost 10 bases and the V segment lost 4 bases, leaving 10 bases of the junction unmatched. CDR3 DNA sequence: TGCGCCAGCAGCCCGTTACAGGGGTCGGTAGCTTTCTTT. This encodes CASSPLQGSVAFF.

This clonotype was detected a few times. The CDR3, as DNA: TGTGCCAGCCGAAGCGACGGACTGATGGGGGCTGAAGCTTTCTTT. As protein: CASRSDGLMGAEAFF. V gene TRBV6-1 combines with J gene TRBJ1-1, with TRBD1 as a possible D gene (5 bases). The V and J ends lost 8 bases and 6 bases respectively, with 22 bases between them. Germline V gene lookup returns CDR1 MNHNS and CDR2 SASEGT. The CDR3 loop spans 15 amino acids.

The rearrangement uses TRBV11-2 and TRBJ2-1, with 10 bases fitting TRBD1. With 0 bases clipped from V and 1 base from J, the junction kept 3 bases outside the gene matches. Germline CDR1 reads SGHAT; CDR2 reads FQNNGV. The CDR3 extends over 17 amino acids. CDR3 region: CASSLETGGGSYNEQFF. CDR3 DNA sequence: TGTGCCAGCAGCTTAGAGACAGGGGGCGGGTCCTACAATGAGCAGTTCTTC.

The chain combines TRBV10-3 with TRBJ2-7, with TRBD1 matching 7 bases. This CDR3 is built from 18 residues. Per the germline V gene, CDR1 is ENHRY and CDR2 is SYGVKD. V gave up 0 bases and J gave up 0 bases; unmatched junction bases: 11. CDR3 protein: CAISESYAARDSSYEQYF. CDR3 sequence (DNA): TGTGCCATCAGTGAGTCGTACGCCGCTAGGGACAGCTCCTACGAGCAGTACTTC.

This clonotype turned up a few times. The J gene is TRBJ1-1, the V gene TRBV5-1, with D possibly matching TRBD1 (5 bases). Per germline, CDR1 SGHRS and CDR2 YFSETQ. This CDR3 is 14 amino acids long. Deletions cut 0 bases from V and 10 bases from J, with 16 bases between. The CDR3 spells CASSLAYVGDPAFF. The CDR3 DNA reads TGCGCCAGCAGCTTGGCCTACGTAGGGGACCCAGCTTTCTTT.

V usage is TRBV7-2 and J usage is TRBJ2-5; TRBD2 matches at 12 bases. This CDR3 has 17 residues. Germline CDR1 SGHTA, CDR2 FQGNSA. V shed 5 bases, J shed 5 bases, and the junction held 12 bases outside the gene matches. In DNA, the CDR3 is TGTGCCAGCAGCCTCCGGACTAGCGGGGCTAGTGGGGAGACCCAGTACTTC. It is translated as CASSLRTSGASGETQYF.

Only a few counts were recorded for this clonotype. The chain couples TRBV4-1 to TRBJ2-5, with D maybe TRBD1 (5 bases). The CDR3 loop spans 15 amino acids. Germline V gene data show CDR1 as MGHRA and CDR2 as YSYEKL. Between the trimmed V and J ends, which lost 0 bases and 1 base, there was a span of 9 bases. The DNA for the CDR3 is TGCGCCAGCAGCCAAGATCAGGGTACCCAAGAGACCCAGTACTTC. Amino acid sequence: CASSQDQGTQETQYF.

This clonotype showed up many times. The rearrangement uses TRBV3-1 and TRBJ2-1; 13 positions agree with TRBD2. The germline V gene encodes CDR1 LGHDT and CDR2 YNNKEL (reference sequence). Germline trimming cut 1 base from V and 8 bases from J; bases unmatched to any gene: 2. The CDR3 loop spans 15 amino acids. CDR3 nucleotides: TGTGCCAGCAGCCAAGGGACTAGCGGGGGAGATGAGCAGTTCTTC. Translating gives CASSQGTSGGDEQFF.

The chain employs TRBV3-1 and TRBJ1-6; D is ambiguous. V lost 6 bases to trimming and J lost 10 bases, with 10 bases between them. The germline gives CDR1 LGHDT, CDR2 YNNKEL (reference sequence). CDR3 length: 12 residues. The CDR3 DNA reads as TGTGCCAGCAGACTCGCGGGATCACCCCTCCACTTT. Protein sequence: CASRLAGSPLHF.